This is a list of T cell receptor beta chains from one sample in a study of T cell repertoires in cytomegalovirus infection. MiXCR was run by TCRdb on the reads, yielding one entry per CDR3 protein. The sample includes approximately 260,000 distinct CDR3 sequences, approximately 15% seen only once; the top ten take approximately 44%. Material: CD8+ T cells from PBMCs. Receptor source: a human donor in good health (CMV status not recorded). Some clones in this sample may be carry-over from other donors' samples. Both conserved end residues are part of each CDR3. D genes are given only for firm matches. Not every row has a clone size; where given, it reads once, few, many or a size class.

TRBJ1-4 | . | TRBV7-8 | many | CASSPSRGATNEKLFF | TGTGCCAGCAGCCCATCCAGAGGGGCTACTAATGAAAAACTGTTTTTT
TRBJ2-1 | TRBD1 | TRBV7-6 | few | CASSPPGQGNEQFF | TGTGCCAGCAGCCCGCCGGGACAGGGCAATGAGCAGTTCTTC
TRBJ2-7 | . | TRBV6-2/TRBV6-3 | . | CASSYFWEEQYF | TGTGCCAGCAGTTACTTCTGGGAGGAGCAGTACTTC
TRBJ1-3 | . | TRBV12-3/TRBV12-4 | many | CASSPAGSGNTIYF | TGTGCCAGCAGTCCAGCGGGGTCTGGAAACACCATATATTTT
TRBJ1-5 | TRBD1 | TRBV7-9 | many | CASSPGQGGQPQHF | TGTGCCAGCAGCCCGGGACAGGGAGGACAGCCCCAGCATTTT
TRBJ2-7 | . | TRBV20-1 | . | CSARDRNLAYEQYF | TGCAGTGCTAGAGATCGGAACTTGGCCTACGAGCAGTACTTC
TRBJ1-2 | . | TRBV7-2 | many | CASSFPGRNYGYTF | TGTGCCAGCAGCTTTCCAGGGCGGAACTATGGCTACACCTTC
TRBJ2-5 | TRBD2 | TRBV12-3/TRBV12-4 | many | CASSLGTGGTQYF | TGTGCCAGCAGTTTAGGAACGGGAGGGACCCAGTACTTC
TRBJ2-3 | . | TRBV5-6 | few | CASSSITDTQYF | TGTGCCAGCAGCTCAATAACAGATACGCAGTATTTT
TRBJ1-4 | . | TRBV19 | few | CASSMKGVGNEKLFF | TGTGCCAGTAGTATGAAGGGTGTAGGCAATGAAAAACTGTTTTTT
TRBJ2-5 | . | TRBV12-3/TRBV12-4 | many | CASSSVKMETQYF | TGTGCCAGCAGTTCAGTCAAAATGGAGACCCAGTACTTC
TRBJ2-3 | TRBD2 | TRBV28 | . | CASTSYERGGSTDTQYF | TGTGCCAGCACCTCGTACGAGCGGGGGGGAAGCACAGATACGCAGTATTTT
TRBJ1-2 | TRBD1 | TRBV6-5 | . | CASSQTGWIGYTF | TGTGCCAGCAGCCAGACAGGGTGGATCGGCTACACCTTC
TRBJ2-5 | TRBD2 | TRBV4-1 | few | CASSQEVAGGRETQYF | TGCGCCAGCAGCCAAGAAGTAGCGGGGGGGCGAGAGACCCAGTACTTC
TRBJ1-4 | . | TRBV7-9 | . | CASSWTAPSNEKLFF | TGTGCCAGCAGCTGGACAGCCCCGAGTAATGAAAAACTGTTTTTT
TRBJ2-5 | TRBD1 | TRBV24-1 | few | CATSGRGTGTQETQYF | TGTGCCACCAGTGGTCGGGGGACAGGTACCCAAGAGACCCAGTACTTC
TRBJ1-5 | . | TRBV10-3 | few | CAISEGTQGNQPQHF | TGTGCCATCAGTGAAGGTACACAGGGCAATCAGCCCCAGCATTTT
TRBJ2-7 | . | TRBV2 | few | CASSEVNRVYEQYF | TGTGCCAGCAGTGAGGTTAACAGGGTTTACGAGCAGTACTTC
TRBJ2-7 | TRBD1 | TRBV5-8 | . | CASSDTGGTYYEQYF | TGTGCCAGCAGCGACACAGGGGGCACATACTACGAGCAGTACTTC
TRBJ1-1 | . | TRBV19 | few | CASSHRYMNTEAFF | TGTGCCAGTAGCCACAGGTACATGAACACTGAAGCTTTCTTT
TRBJ2-7 | . | TRBV29-1 | . | CSVEDQHYEQYF | TGCAGCGTTGAAGATCAACATTACGAGCAGTACTTC
TRBJ2-5 | . | TRBV7-2 | many | CATKEGRAQETQYF | TGTGCCACTAAGGAGGGCAGGGCTCAAGAGACCCAGTACTTC
TRBJ1-2 | TRBD1 | TRBV7-9 | few | CASTPTGIYGYTF | TGTGCCAGCACCCCGACAGGGATCTATGGCTACACCTTC
TRBJ2-7 | . | TRBV14 | few | CASSQGRWHYEQYF | TGTGCCAGCAGCCAAGGCCGATGGCACTACGAGCAGTACTTC
TRBJ2-7 | . | TRBV10-3 | many | CAISERPASYEQYF | TGTGCCATCAGCGAACGTCCAGCCTCCTACGAGCAGTACTTC
TRBJ1-1 | . | TRBV25-1 | . | CASSEYFTPRGGAEAFF | TGTGCCAGCAGTGAATATTTCACCCCCCGGGGGGGAGCTGAAGCTTTCTTT
TRBJ2-5 | TRBD2 | TRBV27 | . | CASSSGTSRVETQYF | TGTGCCAGCAGTTCGGGGACTAGTCGGGTCGAGACCCAGTACTTC
TRBJ1-3 | . | TRBV2 | few | CASSEPLMDPGNTIYF | TGTGCCAGCAGTGAACCCCTAATGGACCCTGGAAACACCATATATTTT
TRBJ2-7 | TRBD2 | TRBV7-2 | many | CASSLAVDSGGDWYEQYF | TGTGCCAGCAGCTTAGCGGTGGATAGCGGGGGGGATTGGTACGAGCAGTACTTC
TRBJ1-2 | TRBD1 | TRBV20-1 | . | CSARVGQGASGYTF | TGCAGTGCTAGAGTCGGGCAGGGGGCTTCCGGCTACACCTTC
TRBJ2-7 | TRBD1 | TRBV7-9 | many | CASSPRDSEFYEQYF | TGTGCCAGCAGCCCCCGGGACAGCGAATTCTACGAGCAGTACTTC
TRBJ1-1 | . | TRBV2 | few | CATMAVTEAFF | TGTGCCACCATGGCGGTGACTGAAGCTTTCTTT
TRBJ2-7 | . | TRBV6-1 | few | CASSRDRAYEQYF | TGTGCCAGCAGTCGCGACAGAGCCTACGAGCAGTACTTC
TRBJ2-3 | TRBD1 | TRBV12-3/TRBV12-4 | few | CASSSSDRDTDTQYF | TGTGCCAGCAGTTCCTCGGACAGGGACACAGATACGCAGTATTTT
TRBJ2-7 | . | TRBV10-3 | many | CAISEPTSSYEQYF | TGTGCCATCAGTGAGCCGACAAGTTCCTACGAGCAGTACTTC
TRBJ1-2 | . | TRBV28 | few | CASKRLWGWGNYGYTF | TGTGCCAGCAAACGCCTATGGGGCTGGGGTAACTATGGCTACACCTTC
TRBJ2-7 | . | TRBV7-2 | many | CASSLGTATYEQYF | TGTGCCAGCAGCTTAGGGACAGCTACCTACGAGCAGTACTTC
TRBJ1-2 | TRBD1 | TRBV4-1 | . | CASSRQAGTGSANYGYTF | TGCGCCAGCAGCCGTCAAGCCGGGACAGGATCTGCTAACTATGGCTACACCTTC
TRBJ1-6 | . | TRBV20-1 | . | CSASSRQGNSPLHF | TGCAGTGCTAGCTCTCGGCAGGGGAATTCACCCCTCCACTTT
TRBJ2-1 | . | TRBV6-1 | many | CASSEAKIAGAEQFF | TGTGCCAGCAGTGAAGCCAAAATCGCGGGGGCTGAGCAGTTCTTC
TRBJ1-4 | TRBD1 | TRBV12-3/TRBV12-4 | many | CASRYDPGNRGNEKLFF | TGTGCCAGCAGATACGACCCGGGGAACAGGGGAAATGAAAAACTGTTTTTT
TRBJ2-1 | . | TRBV28 | few | CASRHGTSYNEQFF | TGTGCCAGCAGGCACGGGACTTCATACAATGAGCAGTTCTTC
TRBJ2-5 | . | TRBV7-2 | . | CASSLETVETQYF | TGTGCCAGCAGCTTAGAAACGGTGGAGACCCAGTACTTC